This TCR beta chain was identified during a study of PD-1 blockade in classical Hodgkin lymphoma. Findings and caveats of the study: CD4+ but not CD8+ TCR diversity rose significantly by C4D1. Individuals who commenced nivolumab within less than 1 year of ASCT were excluded. TCR diversity at baseline was reported to be reduced in newly diagnosed patients relative to healthy donors.

V was pared by 10 bases and J by 0 bases, with 10 bases between. Germline CDR1 reads ENHRY; CDR2 reads SYGVKD. The CDR3 runs to 13 residues. Clones were sequenced by immunoSEQ multiplex PCR, and TCRdb holds only the in-frame ones, with some missing. The sample shows 53,000 or so clones, approximately 81% of them seen only once. All patients experienced relapse after autologous stem cell transplantation, and brentuximab vedotin exposure was variable. Concerning this clone itself: As yet, its antigen is unknown.

The clonotype was recovered from a human donor with classical Hodgkin lymphoma. The source material was peripheral blood mononuclear cells (PBMCs), sampled at baseline. The J gene is TRBJ1-5, the V gene TRBV10-3; D is ambiguous. This CDR3 is CATGISSNQPQHF. In DNA form, the CDR3 reads TGTGCCACCGGGATTAGTAGCAATCAGCCCCAGCATTTT.